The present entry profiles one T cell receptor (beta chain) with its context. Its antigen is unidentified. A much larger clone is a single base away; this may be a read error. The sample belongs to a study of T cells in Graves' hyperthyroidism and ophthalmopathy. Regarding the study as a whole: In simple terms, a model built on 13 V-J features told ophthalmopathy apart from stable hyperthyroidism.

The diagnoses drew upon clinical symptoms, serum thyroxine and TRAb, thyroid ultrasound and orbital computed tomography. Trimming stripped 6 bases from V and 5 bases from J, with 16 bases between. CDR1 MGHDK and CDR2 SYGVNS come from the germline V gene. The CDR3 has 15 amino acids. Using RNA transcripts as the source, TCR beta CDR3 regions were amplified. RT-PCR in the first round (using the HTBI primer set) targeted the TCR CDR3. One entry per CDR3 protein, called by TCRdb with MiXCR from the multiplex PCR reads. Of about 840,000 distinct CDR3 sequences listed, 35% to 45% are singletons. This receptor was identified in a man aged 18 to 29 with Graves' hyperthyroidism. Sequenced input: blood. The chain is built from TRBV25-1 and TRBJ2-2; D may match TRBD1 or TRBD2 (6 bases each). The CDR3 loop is CASRTEGTRTGELFF. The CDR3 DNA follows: TGTGCCAGCAGGACGGAGGGGACACGGACCGGGGAGCTGTTTTTT. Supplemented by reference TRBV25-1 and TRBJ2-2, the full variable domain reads EADIYQTPRYLVIGTGKKITLECSQTMGHDKMYWYQQDPGMELHLIHYSYGVNSTEKGDLSSESTVSRIRTEHFPLTLESARPSHTSQYLCASRTEGTRTGELFFGEGSRLTVL.